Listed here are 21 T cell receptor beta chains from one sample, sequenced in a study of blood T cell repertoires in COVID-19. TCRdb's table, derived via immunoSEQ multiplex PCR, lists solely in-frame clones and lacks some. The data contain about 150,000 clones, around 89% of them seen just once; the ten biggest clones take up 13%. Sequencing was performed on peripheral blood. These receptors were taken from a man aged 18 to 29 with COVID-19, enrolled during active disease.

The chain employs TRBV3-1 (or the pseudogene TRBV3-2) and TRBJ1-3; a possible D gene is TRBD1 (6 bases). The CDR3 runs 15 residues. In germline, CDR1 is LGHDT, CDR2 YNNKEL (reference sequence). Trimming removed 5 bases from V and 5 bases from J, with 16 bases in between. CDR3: CASSSPTGIRNTIYF. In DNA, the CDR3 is TGTGCCAGCAGCTCCCCGACAGGCATCCGAAACACCATATATTTT.

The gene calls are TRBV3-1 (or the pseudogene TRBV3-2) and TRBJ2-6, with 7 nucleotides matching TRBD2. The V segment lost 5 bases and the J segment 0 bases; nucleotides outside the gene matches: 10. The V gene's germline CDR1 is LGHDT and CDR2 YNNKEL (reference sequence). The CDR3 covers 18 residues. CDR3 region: CASSSLTSRSSGANVLTF. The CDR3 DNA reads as TGTGCCAGCAGCTCCTTGACTAGCAGATCCTCTGGGGCCAACGTCCTGACTTTC.

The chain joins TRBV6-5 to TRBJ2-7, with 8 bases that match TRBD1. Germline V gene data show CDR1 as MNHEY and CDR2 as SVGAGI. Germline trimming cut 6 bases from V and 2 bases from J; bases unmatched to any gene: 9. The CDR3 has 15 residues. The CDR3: CASRPRGLHPYEQYF. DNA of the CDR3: TGTGCCAGCAGGCCCAGGGGGCTGCACCCCTACGAGCAGTACTTC.

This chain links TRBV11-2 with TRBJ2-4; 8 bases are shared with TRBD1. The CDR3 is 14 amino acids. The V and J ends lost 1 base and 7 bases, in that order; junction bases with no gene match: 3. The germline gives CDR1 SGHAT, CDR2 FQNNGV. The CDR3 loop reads CASSLAGGKNIQYF. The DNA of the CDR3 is TGTGCCAGCAGCTTAGCAGGGGGCAAGAACATTCAGTACTTC.

The CDR3 DNA is TGTGCCAGCAGTTACTCGAGAGGGGCCAACGTCCTGACTTTC. Protein product: CASSYSRGANVLTF. The rearrangement links TRBV6-2 or TRBV6-3 to TRBJ2-6; D is uncertain. Germline loops: CDR1 MNHEY, CDR2 SVGEGT. The length of the CDR3 is 14 residues. V lost 0 bases to trimming and J lost 4 bases, with 4 bases between them.

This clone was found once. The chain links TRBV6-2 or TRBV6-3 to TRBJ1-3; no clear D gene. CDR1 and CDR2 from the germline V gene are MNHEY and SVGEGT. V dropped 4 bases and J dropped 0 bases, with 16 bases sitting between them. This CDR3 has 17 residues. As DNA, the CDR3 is TGTGCCAGCAGTTGGTCCCCGACGGGGTACTCTGGAAACACCATATATTTT. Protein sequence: CASSWSPTGYSGNTIYF.

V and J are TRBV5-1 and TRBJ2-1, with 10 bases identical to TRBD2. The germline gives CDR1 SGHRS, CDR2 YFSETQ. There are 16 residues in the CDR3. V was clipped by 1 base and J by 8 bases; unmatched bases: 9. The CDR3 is CASSLLSGRGVDEQFF. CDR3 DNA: TGCGCCAGCAGCTTGCTAAGCGGGAGGGGAGTCGATGAGCAGTTCTTC.

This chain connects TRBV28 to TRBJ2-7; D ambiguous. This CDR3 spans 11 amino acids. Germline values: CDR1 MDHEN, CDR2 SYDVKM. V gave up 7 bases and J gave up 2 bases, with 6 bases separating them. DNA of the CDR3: TGTGCCAGCACCGAGACCTACGAGCAGTACTTC. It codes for CASTETYEQYF.

This chain's CDR3 is CASSIGPGGSLSNQPQHF. CDR3 nucleotides: TGTGCCAGTAGTATAGGGCCAGGGGGATCCCTTAGCAATCAGCCCCAGCATTTT. The V call is TRBV19, the J call TRBJ1-5; 7 positions match TRBD1. Germline CDR1 and CDR2: LNHDA and SQIVND (reference sequence). Germline trimming cut 1 base from V and 0 bases from J; bases unmatched to any gene: 9. The CDR3 runs to 18 residues.

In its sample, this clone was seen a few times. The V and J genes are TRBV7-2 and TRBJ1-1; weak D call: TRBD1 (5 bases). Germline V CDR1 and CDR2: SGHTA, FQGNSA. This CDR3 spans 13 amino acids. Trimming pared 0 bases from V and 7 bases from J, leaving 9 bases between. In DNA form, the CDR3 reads TGTGCCAGCAGCTTAGCGGGGGGGTTTGAAGCTTTCTTT. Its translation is CASSLAGGFEAFF.

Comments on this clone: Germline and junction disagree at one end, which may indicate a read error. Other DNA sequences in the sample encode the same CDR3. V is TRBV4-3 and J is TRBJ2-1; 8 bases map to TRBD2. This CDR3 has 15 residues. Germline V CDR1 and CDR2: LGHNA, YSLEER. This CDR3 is CASSHSGNSYNEQFF. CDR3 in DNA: TGCGCCAGTAGCCATAGCGGGAACTCCTACAATGAGCAGTTCTTC.

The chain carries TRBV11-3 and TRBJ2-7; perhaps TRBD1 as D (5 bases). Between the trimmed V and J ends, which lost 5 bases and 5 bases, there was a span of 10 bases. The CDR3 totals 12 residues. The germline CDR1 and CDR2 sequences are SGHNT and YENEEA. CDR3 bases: TGTGCCAGCAGCGGGGCGGACCACGAGCAGTACTTC. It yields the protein CASSGADHEQYF.

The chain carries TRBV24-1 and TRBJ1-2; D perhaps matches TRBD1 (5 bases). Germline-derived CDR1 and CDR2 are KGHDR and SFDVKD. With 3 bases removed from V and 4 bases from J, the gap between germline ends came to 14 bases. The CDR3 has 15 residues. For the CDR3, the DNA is TGTGCCACCAGTGATCCGGGCCGGGGACTCTATGGCTACACCTTC. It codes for CATSDPGRGLYGYTF.

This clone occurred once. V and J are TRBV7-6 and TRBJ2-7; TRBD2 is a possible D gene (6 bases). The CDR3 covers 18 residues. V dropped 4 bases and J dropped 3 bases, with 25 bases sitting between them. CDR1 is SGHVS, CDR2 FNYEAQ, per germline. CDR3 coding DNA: TGTGCCAGCAGCTCGATCCGGGGGAGCCGGGACTCCCTCTACGAGCAGTACTTC. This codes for CASSSIRGSRDSLYEQYF.

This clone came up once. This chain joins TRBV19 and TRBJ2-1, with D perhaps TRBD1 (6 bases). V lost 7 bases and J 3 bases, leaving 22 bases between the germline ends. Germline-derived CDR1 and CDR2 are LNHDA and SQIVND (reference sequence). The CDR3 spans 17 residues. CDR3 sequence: CASTLFSRQALYNEQFF. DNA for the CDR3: TGTGCCAGTACCCTGTTTAGCAGACAGGCCCTCTACAATGAGCAGTTCTTC.

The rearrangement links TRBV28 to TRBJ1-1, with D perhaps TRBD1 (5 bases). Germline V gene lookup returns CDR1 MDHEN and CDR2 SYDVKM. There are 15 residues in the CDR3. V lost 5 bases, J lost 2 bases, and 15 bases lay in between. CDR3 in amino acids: CASSLPQGINTEAFF. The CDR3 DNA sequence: TGTGCCAGCAGTCTCCCCCAGGGTATTAACACTGAAGCTTTCTTT.

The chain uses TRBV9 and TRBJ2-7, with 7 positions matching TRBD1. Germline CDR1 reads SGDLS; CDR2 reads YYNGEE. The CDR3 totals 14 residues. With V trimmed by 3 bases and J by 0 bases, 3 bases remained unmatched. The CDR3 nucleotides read TGTGCCAGCAGCGACCGGGACAGCTCCTACGAGCAGTACTTC. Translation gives CASSDRDSSYEQYF.

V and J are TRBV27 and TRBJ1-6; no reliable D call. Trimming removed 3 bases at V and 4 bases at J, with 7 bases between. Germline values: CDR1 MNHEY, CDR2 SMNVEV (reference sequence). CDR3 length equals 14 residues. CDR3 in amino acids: CASSFPGYNSPLHF. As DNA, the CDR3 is TGTGCCAGCAGTTTCCCGGGTTATAATTCACCCCTCCACTTT.

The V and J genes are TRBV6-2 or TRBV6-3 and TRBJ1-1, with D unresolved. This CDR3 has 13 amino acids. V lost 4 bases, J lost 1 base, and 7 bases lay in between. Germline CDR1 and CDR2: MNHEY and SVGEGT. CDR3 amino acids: CASSFGKNTEAFF. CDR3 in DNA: TGTGCCAGCAGTTTCGGGAAGAACACTGAAGCTTTCTTT.

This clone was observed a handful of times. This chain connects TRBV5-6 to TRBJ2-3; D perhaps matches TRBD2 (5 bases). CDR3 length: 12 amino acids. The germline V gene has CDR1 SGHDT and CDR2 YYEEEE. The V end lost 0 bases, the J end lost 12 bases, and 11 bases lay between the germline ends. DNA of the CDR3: TGTGCCAGCAGCTTGGGGAGGAGTTATCAGTATTTT. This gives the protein CASSLGRSYQYF.

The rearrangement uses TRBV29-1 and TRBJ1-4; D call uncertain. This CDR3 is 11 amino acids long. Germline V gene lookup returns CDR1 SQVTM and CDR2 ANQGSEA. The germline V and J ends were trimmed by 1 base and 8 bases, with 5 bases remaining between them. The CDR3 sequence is CSVEAGEKLFF. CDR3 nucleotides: TGCAGCGTTGAAGCCGGGGAAAAACTGTTTTTT.